These 3 T cell receptor beta chains were sequenced from one sample in a study of blood T cell repertoires in COVID-19. Some clones are missing from TCRdb's copy, which holds only in-frame ones; the method was immunoSEQ multiplex PCR. The data show some 220,000 clones, around four fifths seen once. What was sequenced was peripheral blood. Every receptor here comes from an older woman with active or convalescent COVID-19.

This chain joins TRBV6-6 and TRBJ2-1; D gene unclear. Germline V gene data show CDR1 as MNHNY and CDR2 as SVGAGI (reference sequence). Trimming shortened V by 6 bases and J by 3 bases, and 18 bases separated the two germline ends. The CDR3 consists of 16 residues. The CDR3 DNA reads TGTGCCAGCAGCCGACCTGCGCAACCCCTCTACAATGAGCAGTTCTTC. Translating it yields CASSRPAQPLYNEQFF.

In this sample, this clone turned up once. This sequence joins TRBV6-2 or TRBV6-3 and TRBJ2-7, with D unresolved. Trimming took off 2 bases at V and 0 bases at J, with 8 bases between the two ends. Germline CDR1 MNHEY, CDR2 SVGEGT. CDR3 length: 14 residues. CDR3 in amino acids: CASSYELPSYEQYF. CDR3 DNA: TGTGCCAGCAGTTACGAGTTACCCTCCTACGAGCAGTACTTC.

V and J are TRBV30 and TRBJ1-6, with D perhaps matching TRBD1 (5 bases). Trimming took 4 bases from V and 5 from J, leaving 6 bases between them. The germline gives CDR1 GTSNPN, CDR2 SVGIG (reference sequence). CDR3 length: 12 amino acids. The CDR3 DNA reads TGTGCCTGGACAGGGAATAATTCACCCCTCCACTTT. Protein product: CAWTGNNSPLHF.